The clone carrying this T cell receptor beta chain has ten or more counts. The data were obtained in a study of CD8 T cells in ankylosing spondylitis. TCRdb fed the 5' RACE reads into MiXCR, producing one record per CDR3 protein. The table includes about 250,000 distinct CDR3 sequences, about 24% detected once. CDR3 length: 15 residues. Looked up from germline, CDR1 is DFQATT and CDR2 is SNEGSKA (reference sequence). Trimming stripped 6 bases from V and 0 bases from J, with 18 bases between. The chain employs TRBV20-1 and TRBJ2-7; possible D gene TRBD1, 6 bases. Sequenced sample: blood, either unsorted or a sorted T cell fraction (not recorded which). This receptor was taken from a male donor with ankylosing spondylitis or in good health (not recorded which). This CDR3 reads CSANTYRVTSYEQYF. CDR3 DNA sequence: TGCAGTGCAAACACTTACAGGGTAACCTCCTACGAGCAGTACTTC.